The T cell receptor (beta chain) under discussion was sequenced for a study of OX40 agonist ivuxolimab in advanced cancers. With regard to the full study: The costimulatory receptor OX40 (CD134) was targeted by ivuxolimab, a fully human IgG2 agonistic monoclonal antibody. Intravenous ivuxolimab was administered to patients every 2 weeks at six dose levels: 0.01, 0.1, 0.3, 1.5, 3 and 10 mg/kg. Of the roughly 52 patients in dose escalation, about 19 had hepatocellular carcinoma, about 15 had melanoma, 9 had renal cell carcinoma and 9 had head and neck cancer. The dose-escalation cohort was 80% to 90% male with a mean age of about 60 years, ranging from roughly 20 to 80. Patients were allowed to have had prior anti-PD-1, anti-PD-L1 or anti-CTLA-4 therapy, and approximately 40% of the dose-escalation patients had been treated with checkpoint inhibitors. Partial responses were achieved by three dose-escalation patients, of whom one had hepatocellular carcinoma and two had cutaneous melanoma. The purpose of peripheral TCRbeta sequencing was to test whether ivuxolimab changed TCR sequence diversity and led to clonal T-cell expansion. The paper describes the monotherapy dose-escalation part (N ≈ 51 patients) of the phase I trial of ivuxolimab.

For sequencing of the TCRbeta CDR3 region, genomic DNA was extracted from the sorted cells. The immunoSEQ Assay was used to sequence the TCRbeta CDR3 regions. Sourced from immuneACCESS, this table was stored by TCRdb with only in-frame sequences that have V and J called. A share of the clones is absent; for the studies checked, an unresolved V gene accounts for under half, and the remainder has no known explanation. Present in this sample are around 72,000 clones, 80% of which were seen just once. The top ten clones comprise 8.2% of the sample. About this clone itself: What this receptor recognizes is not known. Base quality data are lacking; no much larger clone is found one base away.

The trial excluded patients who had a history of autoimmune disease or who were on systemic immunosuppression. Peripheral blood for TCR sequencing was collected from all dose cohorts at baseline, on cycle 4 day 1, and on cycle 7 day 1. Samples came from an open-label, multicenter, first-in-human phase I dose-escalation trial of ivuxolimab. The trial enrolled adults with locally advanced or metastatic head and neck squamous cell, hepatocellular, melanoma or renal cell carcinoma. Before TCR sequencing, CD4+ T cells and CD8+ T cells from peripheral blood were sorted into separate populations. Including the terminal cysteine and phenylalanine, the CDR3 comprises 13 residues. The DNA shown is the 39-base CDR3, in frame from base 1. CDR1 and CDR2, per the germline V gene, are SGHRS and YFSETQ. Clipping removes 0 bases from V and 9 bases from J, with 2 as the unmatched junction base count. Results the study describes overall, beyond this receptor: At doses of 0.1 to 3.0 mg/kg, clonal expansion of both CD4+ and CD8+ T cells in blood was seen between baseline and week 6. In the 0.1-3.0 mg/kg groups, partial responders had among the lowest normalized peripheral clonal expansion, particularly in CD8+ T cells. Low levels of normalized T-cell clonal expansion were also seen in some patients who did not respond. After ivuxolimab, expanded clones were on average more numerous among CD8+ T cells than among CD4+ T cells. Which antigens the clonally expanded peripheral T cells were specific for was not determined.

This sequence originates from an adult with an advanced solid tumor such as melanoma, head and neck, liver or kidney cancer. Material: CD4+ or CD8+ T cells sorted from blood, obtained in a trial of the OX40 agonist ivuxolimab. This sequence uses TRBV5-1 and TRBJ2-1, with 8 middle bases fitting TRBD2. The CDR3 is CASSLESGGEQFF. The bases are TGCGCCAGCAGCTTGGAAAGCGGGGGTGAGCAGTTCTTC.